The clone carrying this T cell receptor (beta chain) was counted between two and nine times. Its target is not known. Constant-segment-primed 5'RACE gave TCR alpha and TCR beta cDNA libraries with sample barcodes and UMIs. TCRdb re-derived calls from the 5' RACE reads in MiXCR, one entry per CDR3 protein. Of about 340,000 distinct CDR3 sequences detected, around 15% appear once; the ten largest clones hold about a fifth. This specimen belongs to a study of T-cell memory formation after mild COVID-19. Study results and caveats: From day 15 to 85, contracting clones were balanced between CD4 and CD8, whereas later expanders leaned toward CD4+. Of the contracting clones, CD4+ ones lay mainly in CM and EM, and CD8+ ones in EMRA.

The sequencing input was PBMCs or a T cell subset sorted from them (not recorded which). The receptor's source is a young man who had mild COVID-19 (a few samples of this study predate the infection). Cell type and time point are not known.

CDR3 nucleotide sequence: TGTGCCATCAGTGAGCCGGGGACAGACACTTATGGCTACACCTTC. Translating gives CAISEPGTDTYGYTF. The V and J genes are TRBV10-3 and TRBJ1-2; TRBD1 aligns across 7 bases. Germline loops: CDR1 ENHRY, CDR2 SYGVKD. The CDR3 covers 15 residues. V gave up 2 bases and J gave up 5 bases; unmatched junction bases: 8.